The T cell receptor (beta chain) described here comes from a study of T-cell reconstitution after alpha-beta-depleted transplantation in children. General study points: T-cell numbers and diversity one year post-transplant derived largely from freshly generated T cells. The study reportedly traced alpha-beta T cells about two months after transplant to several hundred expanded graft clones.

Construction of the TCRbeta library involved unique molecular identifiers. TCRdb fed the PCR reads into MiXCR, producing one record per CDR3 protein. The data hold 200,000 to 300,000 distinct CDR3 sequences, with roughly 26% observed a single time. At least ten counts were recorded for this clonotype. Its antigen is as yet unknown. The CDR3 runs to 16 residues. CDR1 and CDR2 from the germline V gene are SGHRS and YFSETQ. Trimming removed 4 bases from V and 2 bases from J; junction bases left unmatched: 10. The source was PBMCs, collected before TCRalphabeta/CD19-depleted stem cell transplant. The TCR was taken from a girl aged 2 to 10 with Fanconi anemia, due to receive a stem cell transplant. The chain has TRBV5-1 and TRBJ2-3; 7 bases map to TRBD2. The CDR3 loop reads CASSPTMLAVTDTQYF. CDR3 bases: TGCGCCAGCAGCCCTACTATGCTAGCGGTCACAGATACGCAGTATTTT.